This T cell receptor beta chain was documented in a study of early stage breast cancer tumors. Each sample had two DNA replicates, 0.5 ug blood or approximately 1.5 ug tissue. Data came from immunoSEQ multiplex PCR; TCRdb stores just in-frame clones and leaves some out. Among approximately 11,000 clones listed, about four fifths were seen once. CDR1 and CDR2 (germline): SGHRS, YFSETQ. The V and J ends lost 6 bases and 4 bases, in that order; junction bases with no gene match: 4. CDR3 length equals 14 residues. Broader study findings: Commonly generated sequences made up most enriched TCRB sequences shared between patients.

This clone was counted between two and nine times. Its antigen is not known. Sample: breast tumor tissue. This clonotype was sampled from a person aged 65 to 85 with breast cancer. The genes are TRBV5-1 and TRBJ2-5; TRBD2 agrees at 12 bases. As DNA, the CDR3 is TGCGCCAGCACACAGACTAGCGGGAGAGAGACCCAGTACTTC. Translating gives CASTQTSGRETQYF.